The rows below give T cell receptor beta chains drawn from one sample of a study of PD-L1 blockade in urothelial cancer. Assay used: immunoSEQ multiplex PCR; TCRdb lists only in-frame clones, some missing. This table holds 46,000 or so clones, about 86% found once. Material: PBMCs, obtained around atezolizumab (anti-PD-L1) treatment. These receptors all come from a man between 60 and 75 years old with urothelial cancer. Each CDR3 is given with its conserved first and last residue. D genes are given only for firm matches.

>.|TRBJ2-5|TRBV7-2
CASSPPMSTRGSETQYF
TGTGCCAGCAGTCCACCTATGTCGACTAGGGGCAGTGAGACCCAGTACTTC
>.|TRBJ1-2|TRBV29-1
CSVEVLVERGYGYTF
TGCAGCGTTGAAGTCCTCGTTGAACGGGGCTATGGCTACACCTTC
>TRBD2|TRBJ2-3|TRBV27
CASSFLRQGQILAGGRFTDTQYF
TGTGCCAGCAGTTTCCTGAGACAGGGTCAAATTCTAGCGGGGGGGCGATTCACAGATACGCAGTATTTT
>TRBD2|TRBJ2-5|TRBV9
CASSVGWGGGETQYF
TGTGCCAGCAGCGTTGGTTGGGGCGGGGGAGAGACCCAGTACTTC
>.|TRBJ1-5|TRBV2
CASSVDGENQPQHF
TGTGCCAGCAGTGTGGACGGGGAGAATCAGCCCCAGCATTTT
>.|TRBJ1-1|TRBV7-2
CASSLRYGNTEAFF
TGTGCCAGCAGCTTAAGATACGGGAACACTGAAGCTTTCTTT
>TRBD1|TRBJ1-6|TRBV10-3
CAISPTGNFDNSPLHF
TGTGCCATCAGTCCGACAGGGAATTTTGATAATTCACCCCTCCACTTT
>.|TRBJ1-1|TRBV5-1
CASSAGQLNTEAFF
TGCGCCAGCAGCGCCGGACAGTTAAACACTGAAGCTTTCTTT
>TRBD1|TRBJ2-1|TRBV6-5
CASSYAYRGDEQFF
TGTGCCAGCAGTTACGCTTACAGGGGCGACGAGCAGTTCTTC
>.|TRBJ1-4|TRBV18
CASSPGVNEKLFF
TGTGCCAGCTCACCCGGGGTTAATGAAAAACTGTTTTTT